These T cell receptor beta chains were read from a single sample in a study of shared clonotypes between healthy human individuals. The table came from immunoSEQ multiplex PCR; TCRdb's copy has only in-frame clones and leaves some out. Of roughly 2.6 million clones in the sample, around nine tenths were seen once. The sequenced sample was naive CD4+ T cells sorted from blood. These receptors came from a man younger than 30 in good health. Each CDR3 is given with its conserved first and last residue. A D gene is named only where the DNA matches it firmly.

j_call	d_call	v_call	cdr3_nt	cdr3_aa
TRBJ1-5	.	TRBV29-1	TGCAGCGTGGGAGACGGGGGCAATCAGCCCCAGCATTTT	CSVGDGGNQPQHF
TRBJ1-4	TRBD1	TRBV6-1	TGTGCCAGCAGTGACCCAGGGGGGTGGGAAAAACTGTTTTTT	CASSDPGGWEKLFF
TRBJ2-2	TRBD1	TRBV6-1	TGTGCCAGCAGTGAAGCTGGGACAGGGAAATACACCGGGGAGCTGTTTTTT	CASSEAGTGKYTGELFF
TRBJ2-7	TRBD1	TRBV6-5	TGTGCCAGCAGGAACTCGGACAGGCCGTACGAGCAGTACTTC	CASRNSDRPYEQYF
TRBJ1-6	TRBD1	TRBV5-1	TGCGCCAGCAGCTACGGACAGGGAATTGGGGATAATTCACCCCTCCACTTT	CASSYGQGIGDNSPLHF
TRBJ2-7	.	TRBV28	TGTGCCAGCAGGGTGGGGATTTCCTTGGAGCAGTACTTC	CASRVGISLEQYF
TRBJ2-1	.	TRBV27	TGTGCCAGCAGTTTAGGGGCAGGTCAGTCCTACAATGAGCAGTTCTTC	CASSLGAGQSYNEQFF
TRBJ1-6	.	TRBV4-3	TGCGCCAGCAGCCATCAGGATGCTAATTCACCCCTCCACTTT	CASSHQDANSPLHF
TRBJ1-4	.	TRBV6-5	TGTGCCAGCAGTTACTCCGCGGGGGGAGGGGAAAAACTGTTTTTT	CASSYSAGGGEKLFF
TRBJ2-2	.	TRBV5-1	TGCGCCAGCAGCTTGGGGCAGCTATTCTTGTCTTCGAACACCGGGGAGCTGTTTTTT	CASSLGQLFLSSNTGELFF
TRBJ1-2	.	TRBV5-1	TGCGCCAGCAGCTTCTCGGAGACTCCTAACTATGGCTACACCTTC	CASSFSETPNYGYTF
TRBJ1-1	.	TRBV2	TGTGCCAGCAAGGTATACACTGAAGCTTTCTTT	CASKVYTEAFF
TRBJ2-7	.	TRBV30	TGTGCCTGGAGTACATCCAATGGGGAGCAGTACTTC	CAWSTSNGEQYF
TRBJ1-6	.	TRBV18	TGTGCCAGCTCACCAACGGGGGGTAGTGATTCACCCCTCCACTTT	CASSPTGGSDSPLHF
TRBJ2-1	TRBD1	TRBV19	TGTGCCAGTAGTATGTCCGGACAGGGATTAGTGGTGTTCTTC	CASSMSGQGLVVFF
TRBJ2-1	.	TRBV30	TGTGCCTGGAGTGTAGTCATGACTGAGCAGTTCTTC	CAWSVVMTEQFF
TRBJ1-2	TRBD1	TRBV6-6	TGTGCCAGCACCTATCCGGGACAGGGAACGCAAAGCGGCTACACCTTC	CASTYPGQGTQSGYTF
TRBJ2-1	.	TRBV5-1	TGCGCCAGCAGCCGGTCCTACAATGAGCAGTTCTTC	CASSRSYNEQFF
TRBJ2-7	TRBD2	TRBV5-1	TGCGCCAGCAGCTTCGGGACTAGCGGGCCCTACGAGCAGTACTTC	CASSFGTSGPYEQYF
TRBJ1-1	TRBD1	TRBV18	TGTGCCAGCTCACCCCCAGGGGGCCTTCGGACTGAAGCTTTCTTT	CASSPPGGLRTEAFF
TRBJ2-7	.	TRBV6-5	TGTGCCAGCAGCCGCGGGGGCGGCGAGCAGTACTTC	CASSRGGGEQYF
TRBJ1-4	.	TRBV6-1	TGTGCCAGCAGTGAAGCGTGGGGACTGATAGAAAAACTGTTTTTT	CASSEAWGLIEKLFF
TRBJ2-4	.	TRBV27	TGTGCCAGCAGGGGATTAGCCAAAAACATTCAGTACTTC	CASRGLAKNIQYF